This entry is about one TCR beta chain. Its antigen is unknown. Qualities for individual bases were not recorded, and no much larger clone is one base off. TCRbeta CDR3 regions were amplified from genomic DNA by means of the immunoSEQ Assay, a bias-controlled multiplex PCR. On the study's bioinformatics: Within the assay, amplification of reference gene primers was used to estimate how many nucleated cells each sample contained. To quantify the absolute abundance of each unique TCRbeta CDR3 rearrangement, sequence reads were collapsed and filtered. For each sample, productive Simpson clonality was calculated by taking the square root of Simpson's diversity index across productive rearrangements. The source is immuneACCESS, and TCRdb retained only in-frame sequences with V and J called. Part of the clones is not carried over; for the studies checked, unresolved V genes explain less than half of this, and the remainder is unexplained. Clonal size and the V and J genes are those of that table, whereas D and trimming came from the DNA. This sample has tens of thousands of clones in its table, and roughly 76% of those were observed once. The leading ten clones occupy roughly 5.5% of the sample.

These data originate in a study of blood T cell repertoires in COVID-19 (dated by TCRdb to about 2020). The study in broad terms: Samples covering the acute and convalescent phases of COVID-19 were provided by collaborators in the United States, Italy and Spain. Samples came from the ongoing ImmuneRACE study (first 160 participants) plus 1,254 subjects from 6 global collaborators. The prospective study material was composed of cDNA or gDNA derived from T cells, B-cell-depleted T cells, or PBMCs. Deeply sampled blood TCRbeta repertoires from subjects exposed to, actively infected with, or recovered from COVID-19 were included in the dataset. A de-identified subject ID, COVID-19 status, age in years and sex were almost always included in the sample metadata. The repertoires were released in a freely available public database intended as a resource for research on the immune response to SARS-CoV-2. Where available, HLA class I and class II types were obtained from metadata supplied by the sample provider rather than from assay-based typing.

General conclusions and limits of the study: The quantity of clinical and demographic metadata differed by source and by participant and was supplied without curation.

The collaborating institutions used their own protocols to collect whole blood in K2EDTA tubes. For TCRbeta analysis, collaborators shipped samples in one of three forms: frozen whole blood, isolated PBMCs, or DNA extracted from either of those sample types. V is pruned by 6 bases and J by 5 bases, leaving 7 bases of the junction without a gene match. CDR1 and CDR2, looked up from the germline V gene, are SGHTA and FQGTGA. The CDR3 spans 14 residues, from the cysteine through the phenylalanine. The sequence is cut down to CDR3 DNA, 42 bases in frame from base 1. The receptor chain draws on TRBV7-3 and TRBJ2-5, and TRBD2 matches 9 of the central bases. The sample taken for sequencing was peripheral blood. The receptor was derived from a woman aged 55 to 70 with acute or convalescent COVID-19. The CDR3 in this case is CASSSSGGGETQYF. The sequenced DNA is TGTGCCAGCAGTAGTAGCGGGGGCGGGGAGACCCAGTACTTC. The entire variable domain, with the stretches around the CDR3 drawn from the reference TRBV7-3 and TRBJ2-5 proteins, is GAGVSQTPSNKVTEKGKYVELRCDPISGHTALYWYRQSLGQGPEFLIYFQGTGAADDSGLPNDRFFAVRPEGSVSTLKIQRTERGDSAVYLCASSSSGGGETQYFGPGTRLLVL.